This T cell receptor (beta chain) derives from a study of blood T cells in healthy people across ages. Regarding the study as a whole: The unknown donor CMV status may have confounded expanded clonotype changes. Reliance upon unsorted PBMCs precluded definitive naive versus antigen-experienced comparison.

No fewer than 7 million PBMCs went into each sample. Remarks on this clonotype: The antigen is undetermined.

Primers used in a second PCR of roughly 6 to 12 cycles were a sample-barcoded 5' primer and a J-beta primer mix. TCRdb passed the 5' RACE reads through MiXCR, listing each CDR3 protein once. This table has 730,000 or so distinct CDR3 sequences, 43% appearing once. V shed 4 bases and J shed 4 bases, with 17 bases lying between them. Germline V gives CDR1 SGHRS, CDR2 YFSETQ. This CDR3 comprises 15 residues. The chain is built from TRBV5-1 and TRBJ1-2; TRBD1 is a possible D gene (6 bases). The sample consisted of blood. The TCR originated in a woman between 55 and 75 years old in good health. Written as DNA, the CDR3 is TGCGCCAGCAGCCCCACCCTCAGGGGAACCTATGGCTACACCTTC. Its protein is CASSPTLRGTYGYTF.